This TCR beta chain was identified in a study of tumor and adjacent non-tumor tissue in lung cancer. A modified ARM-PCR protocol with three rounds of nested PCR amplified TCRbeta. MiXCR, run by TCRdb on the multiplex PCR reads, gives a single entry per CDR3 protein. The table includes roughly 75,000 distinct CDR3 sequences, about 82% detected once. Regarding the study as a whole: Tumor tissue had significantly higher TCR diversity than normal lung.

In regard to this clonotype: Its antigen is still unknown. At one of its ends the junction is not consistent with the germline gene, which may arise from a read error.

This sample's RNA came from whole unsorted tissue. Distant lung tissue was collected more than 3 cm away from the tumor edge. Chemotherapy-naive patients with new lung cancer underwent thoracic surgery in China, August–late 2014. The clonotype originates from a man aged 55 to 70 with non-small cell lung cancer. Sequencing was carried out using distant non-tumor lung tissue.

CDR3 coding DNA: TGCGCCAGCATCCAAGATAGCAGTACGAGCTCCTACAATGAGCAGTTCTTC. Residues: CASIQDSSTSSYNEQFF. The rearrangement joins TRBV4-3 to TRBJ2-1; D remains unclear. The CDR3 contains 17 residues. Germline CDR1 reads LGHNA; CDR2 reads YSLEER.